The table lists the clone carrying this T cell receptor (beta chain) with many counts. No antigen is known for it. The data stem from a study of regulatory T cells in long-lasting Graves disease. Study findings and constraints: Persistent patients had more shared public clonotypes (fewer than 3,000) than new patients (roughly 900).

Time point specified: newly diagnosed GD, antithyroid drugs for less than 3 months. The TCR library used RNA extracted from PBMCs. American Thyroid Association guidelines served as the basis for diagnosing Graves' disease. Enrollment of patients was through an endocrinology department in Xi'an, China. Both iRepertoire HTBI primers and Arm-PCR of CDR3 regions were used to build the TCR beta libraries. From the multiplex PCR reads, TCRdb called clonotypes with MiXCR, one entry per CDR3 protein. Of around 330,000 distinct CDR3 sequences listed, approximately 20% are singletons. This clonotype originated in a female donor with Graves disease. Material: peripheral blood mononuclear cells (PBMCs), obtained at new diagnosis, from a patient treated with antithyroid drugs.

The CDR3 DNA reads TGTGCCAGCGGTCGAGGGGGCTATGGCTACACCTTC. Protein product: CASGRGGYGYTF. The chain employs TRBV6-1 and TRBJ1-2; a possible D gene is TRBD1 (6 bases). Germline loops: CDR1 MNHNS, CDR2 SASEGT. This CDR3 region has 12 residues. Trimming cost V 8 bases and J 4 bases, with 11 bases left between them.